The next 30 T cell receptor beta chains were all read from a single sample in a study of regulatory T cells in long-lasting Graves disease. The authors built TCR beta libraries using iRepertoire HTBI primers and Arm-PCR of CDR3 regions. TCRdb re-called the multiplex PCR reads with MiXCR, one entry per CDR3 protein. The data contain hundreds of thousands of distinct CDR3 sequences, about 20% of them singletons. Time point here: persistent/refractory GD, antithyroid drugs over 5 years with positive TRAb. The TCR library was prepared using RNA isolated from PBMCs. This sample comprised peripheral blood mononuclear cells (PBMCs), obtained when the disease was refractory, from a patient treated with antithyroid drugs. The receptor source for this set is a female donor with Graves disease.

A remark on this clonotype: Being one base from a much bigger clone, this may be a read error. No conserved phenylalanine or tryptophan ends this CDR3, so it is likely a read error. The chain couples TRBV6-1 to TRBJ2-7; 11 positions agree with TRBD2. Germline lookup yields CDR1 MNHNS and CDR2 SASEGT. The length of the CDR3 is 14 residues. The trim removed 7 bases at V and 4 bases at J, leaving 6 bases unmatched. In DNA, the CDR3 is TGTGCCAGCATGACTCGGACTAGCGGGTACGAGCAGTACCTC. This translates into CASMTRTSGYEQYL.

This clonotype came up many times. Relative to the germline gene, one junction end is altered; a read error may explain this. The chain couples TRBV28 to TRBJ1-2; maybe TRBD1 (5 bases). Germline V lookup: CDR1 MDHEN, CDR2 SYDVKM. This CDR3 is built from 14 residues. For the CDR3, the DNA is TGTGCCAACAGTTTAACGGACACCTTCTATGGCTACACCTTC. Translation: CANSLTDTFYGYTF.

V gene TRBV19 combines with J gene TRBJ2-7, with unresolved D. This CDR3 spans 13 amino acids. Germline V CDR1 and CDR2: LNHDA, SQIVND (reference sequence). Trimming took 3 bases from V and 3 from J, leaving 9 bases between them. The CDR3 loop is CASSISIDYEQYF. CDR3 DNA sequence: TGTGCCAGTAGTATTTCAATTGACTACGAGCAGTACTTC.

This clonotype was recorded at least ten times. V usage is TRBV28 and J usage is TRBJ1-4, with D uncertain. This CDR3 is 14 amino acids long. The V gene's germline CDR1 is MDHEN and CDR2 SYDVKM. V shed 3 bases and J shed 7 bases, with 12 bases lying between them. The CDR3 here is CASSFGGFGEKLFF. The CDR3 DNA reads TGTGCCAGCAGTTTTGGAGGGTTTGGTGAAAAACTGTTTTTT.

The sample holds a few counts of this clonotype. The chain couples TRBV19 to TRBJ1-1, with 9 bases identical to TRBD1. The CDR3 extends over 14 amino acids. CDR1 and CDR2 from the germline V gene are LNHDA and SQIVND (reference sequence). J was trimmed by 4 bases and V by 3 bases; bases with no gene match: 3. This chain's CDR3 is CASSIGQGFTEAFF. In DNA, the CDR3 is TGTGCCAGTAGTATTGGACAGGGGTTCACTGAAGCTTTCTTT.

This clonotype was detected many times. The chain couples TRBV28 to TRBJ1-5; a weak D match, TRBD1 (5 bases). The CDR3 is 15 amino acids. Germline CDR1 and CDR2: MDHEN and SYDVKM. Trimming removed 7 bases from V and 3 bases from J, with 16 bases in between. The CDR3 sequence is CASTRGGLTNQPQHF. CDR3 coding DNA: TGTGCCAGCACCCGTGGGGGGTTGACCAATCAGCCCCAGCATTTT.

This clonotype came up many times. The chain links TRBV12-3 or TRBV12-4 to TRBJ1-2; D not certain. The CDR3 runs 13 residues. V shed 7 bases and J shed 2 bases, with 11 bases lying between them. This CDR3 is CASITDKNYGYTF. CDR3 in DNA: TGTGCCAGCATTACCGATAAAAACTATGGCTACACCTTC.

This clonotype was counted ten times or more. CDR3 coding DNA: TGTGCCAGCAGTTTATACAGGGGTTCACCCCTCCACTTT. Translation gives CASSLYRGSPLHF. The chain links TRBV27 to TRBJ1-6, with TRBD1 identical over 7 bases. The CDR3 runs to 13 residues. With 1 base clipped from V and 9 bases from J, the junction kept 0 bases outside the gene matches. Germline V gene lookup returns CDR1 MNHEY and CDR2 SMNVEV (reference sequence).

V gene TRBV6-1 combines with J gene TRBJ2-7, with D perhaps given as TRBD1 or TRBD2 (6 bases each). The germline V gene has CDR1 MNHNS and CDR2 SASEGT. The CDR3 consists of 13 residues. The germline V and J ends were trimmed by 6 bases and 0 bases, with 9 bases remaining between them. CDR3 DNA sequence: TGTGCCAGCAGAGGGGGGCTCTCCTACGAGCAGTACTTC. Translated, it gives CASRGGLSYEQYF.

This clonotype was observed many times. The gene calls are TRBV12-3 or TRBV12-4 and TRBJ2-7; D may match TRBD1 or TRBD2 (6 bases each). With 8 bases removed from V and 6 bases from J, the gap between germline ends came to 14 bases. The length of the CDR3 is 12 residues. The CDR3 nucleotides read TGTGCCAGCTCTGGGGGGCGGCGCGAGCAGTACTTC. Translation: CASSGGRREQYF.

On this clonotype: Because the CDR3 is missing its conserved closing phenylalanine or tryptophan, this is likely a read error. The chain carries TRBV11-2 and TRBJ2-5, with 7 positions matching TRBD2. Germline V gene sequence: CDR1 SGHAT, CDR2 FQNNGV. Trimming at V came to 7 bases and at J to 3 bases, leaving 11 bases not matched to a gene. The CDR3 is 15 residues long. The CDR3 sequence is CASKVPGTNKETQYL. CDR3 sequence (DNA): TGTGCCAGCAAGGTTCCCGGGACTAACAAAGAGACCCAGTACCTC.

This chain links TRBV20-1 with TRBJ1-6, with TRBD1 matching 9 bases. CDR3 size: 15 residues. The germline V gene encodes CDR1 DFQATT and CDR2 SNEGSKA (reference sequence). V lost 3 bases to trimming and J lost 7 bases; unmatched junction nucleotides: 7. CDR3 in DNA: TGCAGTGCTAGTCTCAGGACAGGGGAAAATTCACCCCTCCACTTT. Encoded protein: CSASLRTGENSPLHF.

The chain uses TRBV24-1 and TRBJ2-7, with D perhaps given as TRBD1 or TRBD2 (5 bases each). This CDR3 region has 11 residues. Germline values: CDR1 KGHDR, CDR2 SFDVKD. V lost 4 bases and J lost 12, with 12 bases in between. The CDR3 loop is CATSDGDRGYF. CDR3 sequence (DNA): TGTGCCACCAGTGACGGGGATAGGGGGTACTTC.

The table lists this clonotype with many counts. The V and J genes are TRBV7-2 and TRBJ2-6; possible D gene TRBD1, 6 bases. The length of the CDR3 is 15 residues. Germline loops: CDR1 SGHTA, CDR2 FQGNSA. V was shortened by 5 bases and J by 4 bases, with 12 bases between the two germline ends. The CDR3 bases are TGTGCCAGCAGCCTACAGGGCTTGGGGGCCAACGTCCTGACTTTC. Protein: CASSLQGLGANVLTF.

The sample holds many counts of this clonotype. This chain uses TRBV12-3 or TRBV12-4 with TRBJ1-6; TRBD1 matches 9 bases. The CDR3 consists of 15 residues. Trimming at V came to 4 bases and at J to 9 bases, leaving 7 bases not matched to a gene. The CDR3 spells CASSSAGTGPSPLHF. The DNA of the CDR3 is TGTGCCAGCAGTTCAGCCGGGACAGGGCCTTCACCCCTCCACTTT.

This clonotype was detected many times. V is TRBV28 and J is TRBJ2-2; no clear D gene. Germline assignment: CDR1 MDHEN and CDR2 SYDVKM. This CDR3 spans 12 amino acids. The germline V and J ends were trimmed by 6 bases and 3 bases, with 5 bases remaining between them. Here the CDR3 reads CASSLDTGELFF. DNA of the CDR3: TGTGCCAGCAGCTTGGACACCGGGGAGCTGTTTTTT.

The chain joins TRBV11-1 to TRBJ1-3; 8 bases line up with TRBD1. Germline loops: CDR1 SGHAT, CDR2 FQDESV (reference sequence). The V segment lost 5 bases and the J segment 0 bases; nucleotides outside the gene matches: 3. This CDR3 has 15 residues. The CDR3 DNA is TGTGCCAGCAGCCGGACAGGGAGCTCTGGAAACACCATATATTTT. Amino acid sequence: CASSRTGSSGNTIYF.

The table lists this clonotype with a few counts. The chain is built from TRBV7-2 and TRBJ1-1; D call uncertain. Trimming removed 8 bases at V and 5 bases at J, with 9 bases between. This CDR3 has 11 residues. Germline CDR1 is SGHTA and CDR2 is FQGNSA. The CDR3 here is CASFGQTEAFF. CDR3 DNA: TGTGCCAGCTTCGGCCAGACTGAAGCTTTCTTT. Full variable domain (outside the CDR3, taken from reference TRBV7-2 and TRBJ1-1): GAGVSQSPSNKVTEKGKDVELRCDPISGHTALYWYRQSLGQGLEFLIYFQGNSAPDKSGLPSDRFSAERTGGSVSTLTIQRTQQEDSAVYLCASFGQTEAFFGQGTRLTVV.

V is TRBV28 and J is TRBJ2-7; possible D gene TRBD2, 5 bases. This CDR3 is built from 17 residues. The germline V gene encodes CDR1 MDHEN and CDR2 SYDVKM. V gave up 6 bases and J gave up 1 base, with 22 bases separating them. CDR3 nucleotides: TGTGCCAGCAGCCACGGACTTGGAGCAAGACTGTCCTACGAGCAGTACTTC. This codes for CASSHGLGARLSYEQYF. Drawing the rest from reference TRBV28 and TRBJ2-7, the complete variable domain is DVKVTQSSRYLVKRTGEKVFLECVQDMDHENMFWYRQDPGLGLRLIYFSYDVKMKEKGDIPEGYSVSREKKERFSLILESASTNQTSMYLCASSHGLGARLSYEQYFGPGTRLTVT.

A few counts support this clonotype. The V and J genes are TRBV19 and TRBJ2-5; TRBD1 agrees at 10 bases. The CDR3 contains 18 residues. Germline V gene data show CDR1 as LNHDA and CDR2 as SQIVND (reference sequence). V shed 5 bases, J shed 5 bases, and the junction held 17 bases outside the gene matches. CDR3 in amino acids: CASSLEFPGQGIFETQYF. The CDR3 DNA sequence: TGTGCCAGTAGTCTCGAGTTCCCGGGACAGGGGATTTTTGAGACCCAGTACTTC.

As to this clonotype: A read error may explain this, as a much larger clone is one base away. No DNA is shown, since the ends of the CDR3 on it are uncertain; the CDR3 is the one TCRdb lists. The chain joins TRBV7-2 to TRBJ1-1. The CDR3 spans 14 amino acids, including both terminal residues. Germline lookup yields CDR1 SGHTA and CDR2 FQGNSA. This CDR3 is CASSLGTVARGASF.

The rearrangement joins TRBV29-1 to TRBJ2-5; the D is unclear. Deletions cut 6 bases from V and 3 bases from J, with 5 bases between. Germline loops: CDR1 SQVTM, CDR2 ANQGSEA. The CDR3 is 10 amino acids. The CDR3, as DNA: TGCAGCGTCAAAAAAGAGACCCAGTACTTC. Translating it yields CSVKKETQYF.

This clonotype was seen only a few times. The chain recombines TRBV7-9 with TRBJ1-1; 7 bases agree with TRBD1. There are 16 residues in the CDR3. CDR1 and CDR2 from the germline V gene are SEHNR and FQNEAQ (reference sequence). The V and J ends lost 7 bases and 4 bases, in that order; junction bases with no gene match: 15. The CDR3 here is CASKIFLSDRPTEAFF. The CDR3 nucleotides are TGTGCCAGCAAAATATTCCTTTCGGACAGGCCCACTGAAGCTTTCTTT.

This rearrangement joins TRBV28 to TRBJ1-5; 10 nucleotides line up with TRBD1. Germline V gene lookup returns CDR1 MDHEN and CDR2 SYDVKM. This CDR3 spans 14 amino acids. J lost 7 bases, V lost 4 bases, and 4 bases had no gene match. The CDR3 region is CASSSDRGEQPQHF. In nucleotides, the CDR3 is TGTGCCAGCAGTTCGGACAGGGGGGAACAGCCCCAGCATTTT.

In its sample, this clonotype was seen a few times. V usage is TRBV2 and J usage is TRBJ2-3; 7 bases map to TRBD2. The CDR3 covers 16 residues. Per germline, CDR1 SNHLY and CDR2 FYNNEI. With 3 bases clipped from V and 0 bases from J, the junction kept 6 bases outside the gene matches. The CDR3 DNA sequence: TGTGCCAGCAGTGATTTCGAGCGGGGAAGCACAGATACGCAGTATTTT. This codes for CASSDFERGSTDTQYF.

This clonotype has more than one count but fewer than ten. V usage is TRBV9 and J usage is TRBJ2-6; 7 bases map to TRBD1. Germline loops: CDR1 SGDLS, CDR2 YYNGEE. Germline trimming cut 4 bases from V and 0 bases from J; bases unmatched to any gene: 10. This CDR3 comprises 18 residues. Written as DNA, the CDR3 is TGTGCCAGCAGCCTCACCGGACAGGACCTCTCTGGGGCCAACGTCCTGACTTTC. Its protein is CASSLTGQDLSGANVLTF.

This clonotype was found many times. The rearrangement links TRBV29-1 to TRBJ2-5, with TRBD1 as a possible D gene (6 bases). CDR1 is SQVTM, CDR2 ANQGSEA, per germline. V dropped 4 bases and J dropped 1 base, with 10 bases sitting between them. The CDR3 is 13 amino acids. The CDR3 bases are TGCAGCGTTGTAAACAGGGTCCAAGAGACCCAGTACTTC. This gives the protein CSVVNRVQETQYF.

The gene calls are TRBV5-1 and TRBJ2-7, with 10 bases fitting TRBD1. This CDR3 has 19 amino acids. Germline values: CDR1 SGHRS, CDR2 YFSETQ. V lost 2 bases to trimming and J lost 0 bases; unmatched junction nucleotides: 14. The CDR3 DNA reads TGCGCCAGCAGCTTCCATGAACTAGACAGGGGGCGCGTCTCCTACGAGCAGTACTTC. Translation gives CASSFHELDRGRVSYEQYF.

Concerning this clonotype itself: A read error is possible here, since a much larger clone lies one base away. The gene calls are TRBV7-2 and TRBJ2-7; TRBD2 matches at 14 bases. This CDR3 region has 17 residues. The V segment lost 1 base and the J segment 4 bases; nucleotides outside the gene matches: 6. Germline V gene sequence: CDR1 SGHTA, CDR2 FQGNSA. CDR3: CASSLGRLAGGRYEQYF. The DNA for the CDR3 is TGTGCCAGCAGCTTAGGGAGACTAGCGGGGGGGAGGTACGAGCAGTACTTC.

The chain uses TRBV2 and TRBJ2-5, with 8 bases aligning to TRBD1. V shed 6 bases and J 0 bases; nucleotides not matched to a gene: 9. The germline V gene encodes CDR1 SNHLY and CDR2 FYNNEI. This CDR3 is 16 amino acids long. The CDR3 DNA follows: TGTGCCAGCAGCCCGACAGGGGAGAACTACCAAGAGACCCAGTACTTC. Amino acids: CASSPTGENYQETQYF. Variable domain in full (rest from reference TRBV2 and TRBJ2-5): EPEVTQTPSHQVTQMGQEVILRCVPISNHLYFYWYRQILGQKVEFLVSFYNNEISEKSEIFDDQFSVERPDGSNFTLKIRSTKLEDSAMYFCASSPTGENYQETQYFGPGTRLLVL.